The entry that follows covers one T cell receptor beta chain sequence. Its target is unknown. This entry belongs to a study of T cell responses to AZD1222 COVID-19 vaccine. The method was immunoSEQ multiplex PCR; TCRdb's version includes in-frame clones alone and lacks a portion of them. The sample yields about 140,000 clones, roughly 90% seen once. Germline CDR1 reads DFQATT; CDR2 reads SNEGSKA (reference sequence). The ends lost 3 bases at V and 7 bases at J; junction bases unmatched: 11. CDR3 length: 16 amino acids. Study-wide findings and caveats: All repertoire sampling was performed exclusively after the peak T cell response.

The specimen comprised peripheral blood, sampled on day 0 of AZD1222 vaccination. The chain combines TRBV20-1 with TRBJ2-1, with 11 bases identical to TRBD2. This receptor was obtained from an adult in good health. The DNA for the CDR3 is TGCAGTGCTAGTTCCACCGACCGGACTAGCGGGAATGAGCAGTTCTTC. Translating gives CSASSTDRTSGNEQFF.